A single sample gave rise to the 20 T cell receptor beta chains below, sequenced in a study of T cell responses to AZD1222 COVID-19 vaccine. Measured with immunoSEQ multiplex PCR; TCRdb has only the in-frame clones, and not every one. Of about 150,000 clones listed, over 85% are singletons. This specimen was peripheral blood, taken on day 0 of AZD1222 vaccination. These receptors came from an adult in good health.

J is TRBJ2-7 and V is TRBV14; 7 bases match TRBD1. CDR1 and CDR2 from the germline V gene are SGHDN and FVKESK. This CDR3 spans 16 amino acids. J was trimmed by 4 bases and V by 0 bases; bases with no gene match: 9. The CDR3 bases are TGTGCCAGCAGCCAAGAGCGGACAGGTCTCGTATACGAGCAGTACTTC. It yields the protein CASSQERTGLVYEQYF.

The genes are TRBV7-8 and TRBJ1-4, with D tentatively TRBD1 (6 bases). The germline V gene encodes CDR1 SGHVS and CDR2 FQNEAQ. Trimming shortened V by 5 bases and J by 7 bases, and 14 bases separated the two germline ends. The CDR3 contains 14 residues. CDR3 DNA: TGTGCCAGCAGCCCCCGGGGGGCGCGTGAAAAACTGTTTTTT. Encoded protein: CASSPRGAREKLFF.

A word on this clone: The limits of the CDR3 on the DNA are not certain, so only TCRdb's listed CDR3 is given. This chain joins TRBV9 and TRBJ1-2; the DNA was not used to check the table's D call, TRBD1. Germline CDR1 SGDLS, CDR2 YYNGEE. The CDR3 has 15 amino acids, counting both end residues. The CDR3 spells CASSSEPWGQGALTF.

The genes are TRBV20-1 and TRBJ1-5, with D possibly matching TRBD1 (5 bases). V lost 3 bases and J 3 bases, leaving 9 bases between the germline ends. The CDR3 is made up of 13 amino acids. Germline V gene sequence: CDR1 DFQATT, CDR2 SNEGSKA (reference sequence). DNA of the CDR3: TGCAGTGCTAGTGGGGGGTACAATCAGCCCCAGCATTTT. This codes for CSASGGYNQPQHF.

CDR3 in amino acids: CSAGPMNTEAFF. For the CDR3, the DNA is TGCAGCGCGGGGCCCATGAACACTGAAGCTTTCTTT. The rearrangement links TRBV29-1 to TRBJ1-1; D perhaps matches TRBD1 (5 bases). Germline values: CDR1 SQVTM, CDR2 ANQGSEA. V lost 7 bases and J 0 bases, leaving 9 bases between the germline ends. The CDR3 consists of 12 residues.

This CDR3 reads CATSDPRQGGGYTF. CDR3 in DNA: TGTGCCACCAGTGACCCTAGACAGGGGGGTGGCTACACCTTC. The V and J genes are TRBV24-1 and TRBJ1-2; 9 bases agree with TRBD1. The CDR3 loop spans 14 amino acids. V was clipped by 4 bases and J by 7 bases; unmatched bases: 6. From germline, CDR1 is KGHDR and CDR2 SFDVKD.

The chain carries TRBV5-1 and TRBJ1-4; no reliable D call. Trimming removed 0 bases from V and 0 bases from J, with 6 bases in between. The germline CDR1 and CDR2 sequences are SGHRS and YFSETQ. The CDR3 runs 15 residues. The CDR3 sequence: CASSLAAATNEKLFF. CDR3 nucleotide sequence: TGCGCCAGCAGCTTGGCAGCTGCAACTAATGAAAAACTGTTTTTT. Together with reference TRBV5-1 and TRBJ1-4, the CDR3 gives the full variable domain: KAGVTQTPRYLIKTRGQQVTLSCSPISGHRSVSWYQQTPGQGLQFLFEYFSETQRNKGNFPGRFSGRQFSNSRSEMNVSTLELGDSALYLCASSLAAATNEKLFFGSGTQLSVL.

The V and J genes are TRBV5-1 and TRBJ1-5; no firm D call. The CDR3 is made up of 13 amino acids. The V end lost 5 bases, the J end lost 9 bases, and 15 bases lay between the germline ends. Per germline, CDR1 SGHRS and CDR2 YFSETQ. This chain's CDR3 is CASRACIIRPQHF. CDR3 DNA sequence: TGCGCCAGCAGAGCTTGTATTATCCGGCCCCAGCATTTT.

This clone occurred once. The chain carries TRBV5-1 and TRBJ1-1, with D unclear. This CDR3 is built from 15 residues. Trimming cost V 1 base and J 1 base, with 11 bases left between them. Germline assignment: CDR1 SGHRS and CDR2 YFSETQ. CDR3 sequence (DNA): TGCGCCAGCAGCTTGTCGATAGGGCCGAACACTGAAGCTTTCTTT. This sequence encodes CASSLSIGPNTEAFF.

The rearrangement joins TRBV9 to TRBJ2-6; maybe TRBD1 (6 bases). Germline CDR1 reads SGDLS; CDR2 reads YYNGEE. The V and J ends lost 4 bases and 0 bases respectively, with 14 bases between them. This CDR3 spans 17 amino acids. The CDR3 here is CASSLGHPFSGANVLTF. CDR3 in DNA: TGTGCCAGCAGCTTGGGACACCCCTTCTCTGGGGCCAACGTCCTGACTTTC.

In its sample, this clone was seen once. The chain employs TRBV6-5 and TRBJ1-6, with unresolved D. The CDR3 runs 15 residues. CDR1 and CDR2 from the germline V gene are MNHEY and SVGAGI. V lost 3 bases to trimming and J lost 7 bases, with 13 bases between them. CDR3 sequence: CASSYGLLGNSPLHF. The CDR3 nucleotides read TGTGCCAGCAGTTATGGGCTCTTGGGGAATTCACCCCTCCACTTT.

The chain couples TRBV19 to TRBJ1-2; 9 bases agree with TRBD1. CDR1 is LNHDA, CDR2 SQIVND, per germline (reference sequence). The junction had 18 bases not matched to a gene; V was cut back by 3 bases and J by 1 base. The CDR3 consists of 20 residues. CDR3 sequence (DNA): TGTGCCAGTAGTATGGGCCCCGGCGGGACAGGGAGCGCCCATAACTATGGCTACACCTTC. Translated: CASSMGPGGTGSAHNYGYTF.

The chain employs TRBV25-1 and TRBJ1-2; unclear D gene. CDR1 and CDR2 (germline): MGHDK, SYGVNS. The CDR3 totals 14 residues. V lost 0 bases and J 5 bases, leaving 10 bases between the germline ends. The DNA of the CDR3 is TGTGCCAGCAGTGAATATAACAGTCTATATGGCTACACCTTC. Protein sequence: CASSEYNSLYGYTF.

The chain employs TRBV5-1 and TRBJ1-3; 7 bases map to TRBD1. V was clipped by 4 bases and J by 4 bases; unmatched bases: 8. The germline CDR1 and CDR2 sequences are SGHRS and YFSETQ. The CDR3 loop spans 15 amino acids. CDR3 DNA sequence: TGCGCCAGCAGCAAAGAGACAGGGTTCGGAAACACCATATATTTT. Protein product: CASSKETGFGNTIYF. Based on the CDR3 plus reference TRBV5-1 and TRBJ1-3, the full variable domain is KAGVTQTPRYLIKTRGQQVTLSCSPISGHRSVSWYQQTPGQGLQFLFEYFSETQRNKGNFPGRFSGRQFSNSRSEMNVSTLELGDSALYLCASSKETGFGNTIYFGEGSWLTVV.

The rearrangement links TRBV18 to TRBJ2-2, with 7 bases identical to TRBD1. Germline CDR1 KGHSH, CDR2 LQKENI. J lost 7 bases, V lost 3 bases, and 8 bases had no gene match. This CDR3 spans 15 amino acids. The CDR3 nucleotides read TGTGCCAGCTCACCCAACAAACAGGGGTTCGGGGAGCTGTTTTTT. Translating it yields CASSPNKQGFGELFF.

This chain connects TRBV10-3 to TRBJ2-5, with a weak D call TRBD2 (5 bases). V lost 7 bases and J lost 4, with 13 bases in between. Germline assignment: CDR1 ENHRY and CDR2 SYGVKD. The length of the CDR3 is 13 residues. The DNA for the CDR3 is TGTGCCATCAAAAGGGAGTCACGAGAGACCCAGTACTTC. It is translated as CAIKRESRETQYF.

CDR3 sequence (DNA): TGCGCCAGCAGCCGGGGACAGATCGGGGAGCTGTTTTTT. Translating it yields CASSRGQIGELFF. V is TRBV5-1 and J is TRBJ2-2, with 7 bases that match TRBD1. This CDR3 has 13 amino acids. Trimming at V came to 4 bases and at J to 7 bases, leaving 4 bases not matched to a gene. Germline CDR1 SGHRS, CDR2 YFSETQ.

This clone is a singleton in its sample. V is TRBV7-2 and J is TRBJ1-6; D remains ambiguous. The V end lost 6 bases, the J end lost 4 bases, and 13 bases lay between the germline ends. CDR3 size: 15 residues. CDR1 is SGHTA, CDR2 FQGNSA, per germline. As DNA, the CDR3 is TGTGCCAGCAGTCCTGACGGAGGATATAATTCACCCCTCCACTTT. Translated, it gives CASSPDGGYNSPLHF.

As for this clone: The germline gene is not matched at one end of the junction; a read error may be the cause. The CDR3 spells CASSYKGARHF. CDR3 coding DNA: TGTGCCAGCAGTTACAAAGGAGCCCGTCATTTT. The chain recombines TRBV6-5 with TRBJ1-3, with D hard to call. The CDR3 is made up of 11 amino acids. CDR1 and CDR2 (germline): MNHEY, SVGAGI.

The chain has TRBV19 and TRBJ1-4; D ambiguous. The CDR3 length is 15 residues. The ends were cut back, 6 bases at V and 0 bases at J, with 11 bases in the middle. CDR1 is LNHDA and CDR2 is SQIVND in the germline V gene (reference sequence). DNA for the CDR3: TGTGCCAGTAGGCCCAATCCTGCAACTAATGAAAAACTGTTTTTT. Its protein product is CASRPNPATNEKLFF. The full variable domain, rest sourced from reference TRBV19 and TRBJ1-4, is DGGITQSPKYLFRKEGQNVTLSCEQNLNHDAMYWYRQDPGQGLRLIYYSQIVNDFQKGDIAEGYSVSREKKESFPLTVTSAQKNPTAFYLCASRPNPATNEKLFFGSGTQLSVL.